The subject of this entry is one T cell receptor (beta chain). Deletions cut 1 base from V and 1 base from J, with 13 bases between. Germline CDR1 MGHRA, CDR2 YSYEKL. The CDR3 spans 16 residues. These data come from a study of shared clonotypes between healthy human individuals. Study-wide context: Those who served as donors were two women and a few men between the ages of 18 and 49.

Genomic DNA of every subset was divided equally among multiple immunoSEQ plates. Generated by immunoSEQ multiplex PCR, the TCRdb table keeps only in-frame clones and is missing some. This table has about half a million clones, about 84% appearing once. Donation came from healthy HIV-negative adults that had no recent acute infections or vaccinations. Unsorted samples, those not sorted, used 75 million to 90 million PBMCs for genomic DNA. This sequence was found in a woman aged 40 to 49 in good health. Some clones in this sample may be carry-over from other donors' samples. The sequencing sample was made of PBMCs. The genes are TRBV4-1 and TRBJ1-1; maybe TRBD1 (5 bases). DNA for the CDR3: TGCGCCAGCAGCCAAGTCCTCGGACACACGAACACTGAAGCTTTCTTT. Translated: CASSQVLGHTNTEAFF.